This T cell receptor beta chain was retrieved from a study of T-cell reconstitution after alpha-beta-depleted transplantation in children. Overall study findings and caveats: Once a year had passed after transplant, T-cell counts and diversity came mostly from newly produced T cells.

Molecular barcoding with unique molecular identifiers was used for the TCRbeta library. TCRdb used MiXCR to reprocess the PCR reads, holding one entry per CDR3 protein. The table has some 70,000 distinct CDR3 sequences, around 4.7% seen once. This clonotype has ten or more counts. Its antigen is not known. The CDR3 consists of 13 residues. Trimming stripped 5 bases from V and 2 bases from J, with 10 bases between. The TCR was taken from a boy in the first two years of life who had a stem cell transplant for acute myeloid leukemia, so the T cells may come from the graft donor. The chain is built from TRBV12-3 or TRBV12-4 and TRBJ2-7, with D possibly TRBD1 on 6 matching bases. Sequenced material: PBMCs, mostly from graft donor cells, taken 180 days after TCRalphabeta/CD19-depleted stem cell transplant. CDR3 coding DNA: TGTGCCAGCAGTCTACAGGGCACCTACGAGCAGTACTTC. Protein product: CASSLQGTYEQYF.